These 18 T cell receptor beta chains share one sample of origin, sequenced in a study of T cells after yellow fever vaccination. MiXCR, applied by TCRdb to the 5' RACE reads, yields one record per CDR3 protein. The sample has 500,000 to 650,000 distinct CDR3 sequences; about a sixth are singletons. The sequenced sample was PBMCs, obtained less than 6 days after the first yellow fever vaccination. These receptors were taken from a man aged 18-30 years who received the YFV17D yellow fever vaccine.

This clonotype was seen more than once but under ten times. This chain uses TRBV6-5 with TRBJ2-3, with a weak D call TRBD2 (5 bases). The germline V and J ends were trimmed by 0 bases and 0 bases, with 10 bases remaining between them. Germline V lookup: CDR1 MNHEY, CDR2 SVGAGI. The CDR3 runs to 16 residues. The CDR3 reads CASSYSPGSSTDTQYF. In DNA form, the CDR3 reads TGTGCCAGCAGTTACTCCCCGGGGTCTAGCACAGATACGCAGTATTTT.

This chain connects TRBV4-1 to TRBJ2-7; tentatively, D is TRBD1 (5 bases). CDR1 is MGHRA, CDR2 YSYEKL, per germline. The germline V and J ends were trimmed by 4 bases and 4 bases, with 14 bases remaining between them. CDR3 length: 14 residues. CDR3 DNA sequence: TGCGCCAGCAGCCGCTCCGTCGCAGGGTACGAGCAGTACTTC. This encodes CASSRSVAGYEQYF.

This clonotype has only a few counts. This chain links TRBV12-3 or TRBV12-4 with TRBJ2-1; 7 bases fit TRBD2. The J segment lost 3 bases and the V segment lost 5 bases, leaving 4 bases of the junction unmatched. CDR3 length equals 14 residues. In nucleotides, the CDR3 is TGTGCCAGCAGTCCTCTAGCGGTCTACAATGAGCAGTTCTTC. Encoded protein: CASSPLAVYNEQFF.

V gene TRBV7-9 combines with J gene TRBJ1-1; perhaps TRBD1 as D (5 bases). Per the germline V gene, CDR1 is SEHNR and CDR2 is FQNEAQ (reference sequence). This CDR3 is built from 15 residues. The V and J ends lost 11 bases and 5 bases respectively, with 24 bases between them. DNA of the CDR3: TGTGCCGCGGGGGTCTCAGCCGCGTCTAGTACTGAAGCTTTCTTT. This sequence encodes CAAGVSAASSTEAFF.

This clonotype has only a few counts. The chain employs TRBV18 and TRBJ1-2; D possibly corresponds to TRBD1 (5 bases). V was clipped by 3 bases and J by 0 bases, with 11 bases between them. This CDR3 spans 15 amino acids. Germline CDR1 KGHSH, CDR2 LQKENI. The CDR3 spells CASSPLQETNYGYTF. CDR3 DNA: TGTGCCAGCTCACCTTTACAGGAGACTAACTATGGCTACACCTTC.

The rearrangement links TRBV24-1 to TRBJ1-2, with 10 bases aligning to TRBD1. CDR3 length equals 15 residues. Germline V lookup: CDR1 KGHDR, CDR2 SFDVKD. Unmatched junction bases numbered 5, after V lost 4 bases and J lost 4 bases. CDR3 sequence reads: CATSETGTGVYGYTF. CDR3 nucleotide sequence: TGTGCCACCAGTGAAACCGGGACAGGGGTCTATGGCTACACCTTC.

A few counts support this clonotype. The V call is TRBV7-2, the J call TRBJ2-5; weak D call: TRBD1 (6 bases). The CDR3 loop spans 16 amino acids. Germline V gene data show CDR1 as SGHTA and CDR2 as FQGNSA. The germline V and J ends were trimmed by 5 bases and 1 base, with 17 bases remaining between them. The CDR3 DNA reads TGTGCCAGCAGCCCCGACATTAGACAGGCCCAAGAGACCCAGTACTTC. This gives the protein CASSPDIRQAQETQYF. Together with reference TRBV7-2 and TRBJ2-5, the CDR3 gives the full variable domain: GAGVSQSPSNKVTEKGKDVELRCDPISGHTALYWYRQSLGQGLEFLIYFQGNSAPDKSGLPSDRFSAERTGGSVSTLTIQRTQQEDSAVYLCASSPDIRQAQETQYFGPGTRLLVL.

This clonotype appeared a few times. The genes are TRBV7-2 and TRBJ2-7; 7 bases map to TRBD1. V lost 5 bases and J lost 5; bases outside the gene matches: 9. This CDR3 has 14 amino acids. Germline V CDR1 and CDR2: SGHTA, FQGNSA. For the CDR3, the DNA is TGTGCCAGCAGCGCCCGGGACAGAACCCACGAGCAGTACTTC. Translating it yields CASSARDRTHEQYF.

This clonotype was counted only a few times. The CDR3 loop is CASSYSKAGGDYEQYF. The DNA for the CDR3 is TGTGCCAGCAGTTACTCGAAGGCGGGGGGAGACTACGAGCAGTACTTC. J is TRBJ2-7 and V is TRBV6-2 or TRBV6-3; the match to TRBD2 covers 8 bases. The germline V gene has CDR1 MNHEY and CDR2 SVGEGT. Unmatched junction bases numbered 7, after V lost 0 bases and J lost 3 bases. This CDR3 comprises 16 residues.

This chain connects TRBV4-1 to TRBJ2-7; the D gene could be TRBD1 or TRBD2 (5 bases each). CDR3 size: 16 residues. V was clipped by 0 bases and J by 0 bases, with 12 bases between them. Germline assignment: CDR1 MGHRA and CDR2 YSYEKL. The CDR3 DNA sequence: TGCGCCAGCAGCCAAGACCCGGGGCGCCGCTCCTACGAGCAGTACGTC. It is translated as CASSQDPGRRSYEQYV.

Here the CDR3 reads CASSLGRQGNTDTQYF. The CDR3 region has the DNA TGTGCCAGCAGCTTAGGGCGACAGGGTAACACAGATACGCAGTATTTT. V is TRBV11-2 and J is TRBJ2-3, with TRBD1 matching 7 bases. The germline CDR1 and CDR2 sequences are SGHAT and FQNNGV. The trim removed 1 base at V and 2 bases at J, leaving 6 bases unmatched. This CDR3 region has 16 residues.

V usage is TRBV4-1 and J usage is TRBJ1-5; D remains ambiguous. Germline lookup yields CDR1 MGHRA and CDR2 YSYEKL. This CDR3 has 15 amino acids. V lost 6 bases and J 3 bases, leaving 15 bases between the germline ends. This CDR3 is CASRRTASINQPQHF. DNA of the CDR3: TGCGCCAGCAGGCGAACGGCGAGCATCAATCAGCCCCAGCATTTT.

This clonotype was counted only a few times. V usage is TRBV4-1 and J usage is TRBJ2-2, with 12 nucleotides matching TRBD2. V gave up 3 bases and J gave up 5 bases; unmatched junction bases: 7. The CDR3 is made up of 17 amino acids. From germline, CDR1 is MGHRA and CDR2 YSYEKL. CDR3 nucleotide sequence: TGCGCCAGCAGCCAGACTAGCGGGGGTAAATGGACCGGGGAGCTGTTTTTT. Its protein product is CASSQTSGGKWTGELFF.

The V and J genes are TRBV10-3 and TRBJ2-7; D gene unclear. V shed 4 bases and J shed 7 bases, with 14 bases lying between them. The CDR3 runs to 13 residues. CDR1 ENHRY and CDR2 SYGVKD come from the germline V gene. CDR3 bases: TGTGCCATCAGTGGGCCCGGGCAGGTGGAGCAGTACGTC. It specifies CAISGPGQVEQYV.

The chain carries TRBV7-3 and TRBJ2-1; the D is unclear. The V and J ends lost 2 bases and 2 bases respectively, with 10 bases between them. Germline V gene lookup returns CDR1 SGHTA and CDR2 FQGTGA. This CDR3 is built from 15 residues. The DNA for the CDR3 is TGTGCCAGCAGCTTATCGGCGGACCCCTACAATGAGCAGTTCTTC. Residues: CASSLSADPYNEQFF.

This clonotype has only a few counts. The chain links TRBV7-9 to TRBJ1-2; possible D gene TRBD1, 5 bases. CDR3 size: 15 residues. CDR1 is SEHNR, CDR2 FQNEAQ, per germline (reference sequence). V was clipped by 8 bases and J by 4 bases, with 20 bases between them. Written as DNA, the CDR3 is TGTGCCAGCGGCAACGACAGATTCGGTTCCTATGGCTACACCTTC. Encoded protein: CASGNDRFGSYGYTF.

This clonotype was observed a few times. The chain joins TRBV11-2 to TRBJ1-5; perhaps TRBD1 as D (5 bases). The V end was cut by 5 bases, the J end by 2 bases, with 10 bases between. The CDR3 totals 14 residues. Per the germline V gene, CDR1 is SGHAT and CDR2 is FQNNGV. CDR3 nucleotide sequence: TGTGCCAGCAGCCGGGGCAGCGGCAATCAGCCCCAGCATTTT. Protein product: CASSRGSGNQPQHF.

J is TRBJ1-6 and V is TRBV9, with D hard to call. Germline-derived CDR1 and CDR2 are SGDLS and YYNGEE. Deletions cut 4 bases from V and 10 bases from J, with 15 bases between. This CDR3 has 14 residues. For the CDR3, the DNA is TGTGCCAGCAGCCCGAGCGGGGTAAACTCACCCCTCCACTTT. Translation gives CASSPSGVNSPLHF.